This paragraph reports one TCR beta chain. The record originates from a study of long-term antiretroviral therapy in people with HIV. The CDR3 loop spans 17 amino acids. Germline CDR1 is SGHNT and CDR2 is YYREEE (reference sequence). With V trimmed by 7 bases and J by 4 bases, 19 bases remained unmatched. With survey level as its setting, the immunoSEQ assay was v3.0. TCRdb's copy holds only in-frame clones and misses some; the assay was immunoSEQ multiplex PCR. The sample lists more than 35,000 clones, roughly 94% occurring once. The rearrangement links TRBV5-4 to TRBJ1-2; 7 positions agree with TRBD1. The source was unsorted PBMCs, collected 4.1 years after starting antiretroviral therapy. The source is a woman aged 45-59 years with HIV. The CDR3 DNA sequence: TGTGCCAGCTCCATTGTTCGCGGGACAGCGGAGATCTATGGCTACACCTTC. It translates to CASSIVRGTAEIYGYTF.